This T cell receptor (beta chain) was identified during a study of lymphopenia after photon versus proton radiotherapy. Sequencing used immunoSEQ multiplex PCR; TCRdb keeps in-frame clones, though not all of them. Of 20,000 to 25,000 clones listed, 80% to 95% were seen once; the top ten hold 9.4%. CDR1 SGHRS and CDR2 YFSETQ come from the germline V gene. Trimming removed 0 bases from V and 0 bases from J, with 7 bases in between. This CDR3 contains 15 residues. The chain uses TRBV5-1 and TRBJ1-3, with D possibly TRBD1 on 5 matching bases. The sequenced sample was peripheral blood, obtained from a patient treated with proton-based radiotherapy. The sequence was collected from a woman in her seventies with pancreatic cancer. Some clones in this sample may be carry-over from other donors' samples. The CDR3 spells CASSLGGSSGNTIYF. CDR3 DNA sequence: TGCGCCAGCAGCTTGGGGGGGAGCTCTGGAAACACCATATATTTT.